This is a list of T cell receptor beta chains from one sample in a study of metastatic and nonmetastatic thyroid tumors. TCRdb re-clonotyped the PCR reads through MiXCR. The top ten hold about 8% of the sample, which has roughly 30,000 clones, around 20% seen once. The sample consisted of blood. Receptors originate from a female donor with papillary thyroid cancer or a benign thyroid nodule (not recorded which). Some clones in this sample may be carry-over from other donors' samples. CDR3s include the opening cysteine and the closing phenylalanine or tryptophan. A D gene is named only where the DNA matches it firmly. Size is stated for part of the rows, as once, few or many counts, or as a class when the clone is expanded.

>TRBJ1-2|-|TRBV20-1|TRBD1
TGCAGTGCTAGTAAGACAGGGGAGGTCTATGGCTACACCTTC
CSASKTGEVYGYTF
>TRBJ1-4|many|TRBV11-3|-
TGTGCCAGCAGCTTCGTGGTGGGGACATCAACTAATGAAAAACTGTTTTTT
CASSFVVGTSTNEKLFF
>TRBJ1-1|-|TRBV6-1|-
TGTGCCAGCAGCTGGACAGACGCCGTGACTGAAGCTTTCTTT
CASSWTDAVTEAFF
>TRBJ1-5|many|TRBV6-1|TRBD1
TGTGCCAGCAGTGACCCGGGACAGGGGGCGAGTTCCCAGCATTTT
CASSDPGQGASSQHF
>TRBJ1-3|many|TRBV7-9|TRBD1
TGTGCCAGCAGCTCGGGACAGGGCTTTGGAAACACCATATATTTT
CASSSGQGFGNTIYF
>TRBJ1-1|once|TRBV18|-
TGTGCCAGCTCAACAAGGGTGTTAGTGGACACTGAAGCTTTCTTT
CASSTRVLVDTEAFF
>TRBJ2-1|-|TRBV6-1|-
TGTGCCAGCAGGTTCCAACCTGGGAATGAGCAGTTCTTC
CASRFQPGNEQFF
>TRBJ1-2|few|TRBV19|-
TGTGCCAGTAGGTCCAGTGATAACTATGGCTACACCTTC
CASRSSDNYGYTF
>TRBJ2-3|many|TRBV5-4|-
TGTGCCAGCAGCTTGGAGAAGGCAGATACGCAGTATTTT
CASSLEKADTQYF
>TRBJ1-5|-|TRBV6-1|TRBD1
TGTGCCAGCAGGGGACAGGGAGCGGATCAGCCCCAGCATTTT
CASRGQGADQPQHF
>TRBJ1-2|-|TRBV20-1|-
TGCAGTGCTAGGGTCAGACCGGGAGACTATGGCTACACCTTC
CSARVRPGDYGYTF
>TRBJ2-3|-|TRBV20-1|-
TGCAGTGCCCTACTTACGGTCACAGATACGCAGTATTTT
CSALLTVTDTQYF
>TRBJ1-1|many|TRBV3-1|-
TGTGCCAGCAGCCTGACCGCCGGGGGGCTCGGTGAAGCTTTCTTT
CASSLTAGGLGEAFF
>TRBJ2-1|many|TRBV29-1|-
TGCAGCGCCGGACAGCGCAATGAGCAGTTCTTC
CSAGQRNEQFF
>TRBJ2-2|few|TRBV12-3/TRBV12-4|-
TGTGCCAGCAGTTTAGGGTACGGAACCGGGGAGCTGTTTTTT
CASSLGYGTGELFF
>TRBJ1-1|few|TRBV28|-
TGTTCCAGCGCTTTGCCCAGAAACACTGAAGCTTTCTTT
CSSALPRNTEAFF
>TRBJ1-6|few|TRBV25-1|TRBD1
TGTGCCAGCAGTCCTGGGGGGACAGGGAATTCACCCCTCCACTTT
CASSPGGTGNSPLHF
>TRBJ2-2|many|TRBV27|-
TGTGCCAGCTACGGCAGGATAAGCACCGGGGAGCTGTTTTTT
CASYGRISTGELFF
>TRBJ2-1|-|TRBV11-2|TRBD2
TGTGCCAGCAGCTCCTTAGCGGGAGTGGCCTACAATGAGCAGTTCTTC
CASSSLAGVAYNEQFF
>TRBJ1-2|many|TRBV28|-
TGTGCCAGCAGTTTACCGGGCCCGAACTATGGCTACACCTTC
CASSLPGPNYGYTF
>TRBJ1-3|many|TRBV11-3|-
TGTGCCAGCAGCTTAGACACCAACTCTGGAAACACCATATATTTT
CASSLDTNSGNTIYF
>TRBJ2-2|-|TRBV11-3|-
TGTGCCAGCAGCTTAATAACTGGGGAGCTGTTTTTT
CASSLITGELFF
>TRBJ2-1|many|TRBV7-8|TRBD2
TGTGCCAGCAGCTTAATGGGACTAGCGAGCTACAATGAGCAGTTCTTC
CASSLMGLASYNEQFF
>TRBJ2-1|-|TRBV4-2|-
TGTGCCAGCAGCCAATACAATGAGCAGTTCTTC
CASSQYNEQFF
>TRBJ1-2|few|TRBV6-1|-
TGTGCCAGCAGTGAAGGGACAGAGATCTATGGCTACACCTTC
CASSEGTEIYGYTF
>TRBJ2-2|many|TRBV10-3|-
TGTGCCATCAGTTCACAGGGAAACACCGGGGAGCTGTTTTTT
CAISSQGNTGELFF
>TRBJ1-2|few|TRBV6-1|TRBD1
TGTGCCAGCAGCTCCCGACAGGGGGCCGGAGCGAACTATGGCTACACCTTC
CASSSRQGAGANYGYTF
>TRBJ2-1|many|TRBV20-1|TRBD2
TGCAGTGCTAGTATACTAGCGGGAGGGCCCTTCAATGAGCAGTTCTTC
CSASILAGGPFNEQFF
>TRBJ1-2|few|TRBV6-1|-
TGTGCCAGCACCCCGACCCCCTCTCTTGGCTACACCTTC
CASTPTPSLGYTF
>TRBJ2-5|medium-sized|TRBV19|-
TGTGCCAGTAGTCTTGTGTCAGGGCAAGAGACCCAGTACTTC
CASSLVSGQETQYF
>TRBJ2-3|many|TRBV7-3|-
TGTGCCAGCAGCCTGGGGGTCGGCACAGATACGCAGTATTTT
CASSLGVGTDTQYF
>TRBJ1-6|-|TRBV6-1|-
TGTGCCAGCAGTGAATTCGCAGGGCTGGGTTCACCCCTCCACTTT
CASSEFAGLGSPLHF
>TRBJ2-2|medium-sized|TRBV6-6|-
TGTGCCAGCAGTTACGATTCCGCGCTAGTCACCGGGGAGCTGTTTTTT
CASSYDSALVTGELFF
>TRBJ2-7|medium-sized|TRBV4-1|-
TGCGCCAGCAGCCAGGACACGGGACGTCTCTACGAGCAGTACTTC
CASSQDTGRLYEQYF
>TRBJ2-2|many|TRBV10-3|-
TGTGCCATCAGCGCCAAGGCTACCAGGCTAGGCACCGGGGAGCTGTTTTTT
CAISAKATRLGTGELFF
>TRBJ2-7|few|TRBV28|-
TGTGCCAGTAATAGACAGGACGCCTCAACCCCCTTCCCCTTCTTC
CASNRQDASTPFPFF
>TRBJ2-3|-|TRBV30|TRBD2
TGTGCCTGGATTTTAGCGGGAACGACAGATACGCAGTATTTT
CAWILAGTTDTQYF
>TRBJ1-5|many|TRBV27|-
TGTGCCAGCAGCAAGCTAGGTCAGCCCCAGCATTTT
CASSKLGQPQHF
>TRBJ1-6|-|TRBV20-1|-
TGCAGTGCGGGGGGGAACTATAATTCACCCCTCCACTTT
CSAGGNYNSPLHF
>TRBJ2-2|many|TRBV2|-
TGTGCCAGCAGTGAGTCCTCGAACACCGGGGAGCTGTTTTTT
CASSESSNTGELFF
>TRBJ2-2|-|TRBV24-1|-
TGTGCCACCAGTGACGTTGTTCCAGGACTCAACACCGGGGAGCTGTTTTTT
CATSDVVPGLNTGELFF
>TRBJ2-5|many|TRBV19|-
TGTGCCAGTAGTATGGGGGACGACGCACAGACCCAGTACTTC
CASSMGDDAQTQYF
>TRBJ2-3|many|TRBV6-1|TRBD1
TGTGCCAGCAGTGAAGCAACAGGGGGCGCAGATACGCAGTATTTT
CASSEATGGADTQYF
>TRBJ1-5|few|TRBV6-1|TRBD1
TGTGCCAGCAGTCAACAGGGGAACCGCGGCAATCAGCCCCAGCATTTT
CASSQQGNRGNQPQHF